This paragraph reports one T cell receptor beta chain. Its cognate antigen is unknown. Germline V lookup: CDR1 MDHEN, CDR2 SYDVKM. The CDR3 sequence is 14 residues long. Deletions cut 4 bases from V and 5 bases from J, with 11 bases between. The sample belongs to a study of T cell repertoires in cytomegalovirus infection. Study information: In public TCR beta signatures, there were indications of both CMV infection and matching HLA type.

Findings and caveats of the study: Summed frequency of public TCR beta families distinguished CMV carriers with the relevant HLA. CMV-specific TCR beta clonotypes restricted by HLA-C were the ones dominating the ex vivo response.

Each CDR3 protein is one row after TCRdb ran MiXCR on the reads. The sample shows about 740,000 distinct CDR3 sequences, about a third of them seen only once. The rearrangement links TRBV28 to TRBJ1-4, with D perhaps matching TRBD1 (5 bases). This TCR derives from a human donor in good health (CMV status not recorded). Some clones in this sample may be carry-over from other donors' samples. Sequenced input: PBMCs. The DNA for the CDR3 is TGTGCCAGCAGTTCCGCGGGACCGAATGAAAAACTGTTTTTT. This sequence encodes CASSSAGPNEKLFF.